This TCR beta chain came from a study of identifying expanded T cells in peripheral blood. Findings of the study overall: Variance in clone template counts between roughly two-week samples significantly increased with total template count across all healthy donors. Around 1.2 clones differed between technical replicates, versus approximately 17 and 20 over time.

With regard to this clone: Its target is not known.

Measured with immunoSEQ multiplex PCR; TCRdb has only the in-frame clones, and not every one. Among around 81,000 clones listed, about 88% were seen once. Trimming removed 4 bases at V and 3 bases at J, with 9 bases between. Germline V gives CDR1 KGHSH, CDR2 LQKENI. This CDR3 has 13 amino acids. Sequences were obtained from blood. This chain uses TRBV18 with TRBJ1-1; possibly TRBD1 for D (5 bases). The TCR sequence derives from a person aged 18 to 75 in good health. CDR3 nucleotide sequence: TGTGCCAGCTCACTTGGGGCCTACACTGAAGCTTTCTTT. Translated, it gives CASSLGAYTEAFF.